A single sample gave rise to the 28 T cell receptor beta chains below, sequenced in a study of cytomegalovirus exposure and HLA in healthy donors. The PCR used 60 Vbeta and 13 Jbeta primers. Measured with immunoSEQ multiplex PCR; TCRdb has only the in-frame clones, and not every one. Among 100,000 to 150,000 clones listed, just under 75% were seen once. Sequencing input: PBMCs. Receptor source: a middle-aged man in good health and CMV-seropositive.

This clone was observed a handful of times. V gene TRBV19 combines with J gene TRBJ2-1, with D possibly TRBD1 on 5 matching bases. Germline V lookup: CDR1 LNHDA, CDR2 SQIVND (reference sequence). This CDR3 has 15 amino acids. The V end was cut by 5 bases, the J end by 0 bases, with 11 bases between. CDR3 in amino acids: CASSQDRGSYNEQFF. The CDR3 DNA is TGTGCCAGTAGTCAAGACAGAGGCTCCTACAATGAGCAGTTCTTC.

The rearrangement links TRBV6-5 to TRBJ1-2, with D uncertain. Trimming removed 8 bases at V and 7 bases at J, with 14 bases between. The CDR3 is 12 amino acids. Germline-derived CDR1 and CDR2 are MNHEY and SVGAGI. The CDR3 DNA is TGTGCCAGCCGGGAGGTTCTCGGTGGCTACACCTTC. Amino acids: CASREVLGGYTF.

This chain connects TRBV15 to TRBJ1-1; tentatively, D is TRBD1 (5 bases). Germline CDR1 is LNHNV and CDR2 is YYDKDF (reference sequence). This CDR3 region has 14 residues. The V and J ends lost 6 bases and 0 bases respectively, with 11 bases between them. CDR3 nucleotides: TGTGCCACCAGGACAGAGCTGATGAACACTGAAGCTTTCTTT. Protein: CATRTELMNTEAFF.

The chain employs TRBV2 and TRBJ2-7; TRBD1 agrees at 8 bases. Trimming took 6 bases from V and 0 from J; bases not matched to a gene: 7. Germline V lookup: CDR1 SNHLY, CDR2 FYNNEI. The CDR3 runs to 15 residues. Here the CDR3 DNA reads TGTGCCAGCAGCGAGGACAGGGTGAGCTCCTACGAGCAGTACTTC. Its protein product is CASSEDRVSSYEQYF.

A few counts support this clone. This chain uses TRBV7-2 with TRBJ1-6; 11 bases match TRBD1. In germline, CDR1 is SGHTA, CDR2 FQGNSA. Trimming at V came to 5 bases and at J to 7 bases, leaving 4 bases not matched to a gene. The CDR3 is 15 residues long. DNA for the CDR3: TGTGCCAGCAGCCCCGGGACAGGGGGAAATTCACCCCTCCACTTT. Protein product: CASSPGTGGNSPLHF. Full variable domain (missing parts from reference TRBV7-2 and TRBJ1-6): GAGVSQSPSNKVTEKGKDVELRCDPISGHTALYWYRQSLGQGLEFLIYFQGNSAPDKSGLPSDRFSAERTGGSVSTLTIQRTQQEDSAVYLCASSPGTGGNSPLHFGNGTRLTVT.

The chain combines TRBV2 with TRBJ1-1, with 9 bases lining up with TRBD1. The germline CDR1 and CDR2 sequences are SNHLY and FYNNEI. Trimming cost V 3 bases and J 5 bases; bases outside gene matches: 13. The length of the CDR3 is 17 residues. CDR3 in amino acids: CASSDWGQGGRGTEAFF. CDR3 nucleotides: TGTGCCAGCAGTGATTGGGGACAGGGCGGGAGAGGGACTGAAGCTTTCTTT.

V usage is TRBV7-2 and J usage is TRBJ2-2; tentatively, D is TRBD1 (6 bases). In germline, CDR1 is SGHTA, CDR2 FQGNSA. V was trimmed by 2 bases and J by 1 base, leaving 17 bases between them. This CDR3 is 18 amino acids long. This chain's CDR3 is CASSLKGSGTLNTGELFF. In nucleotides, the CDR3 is TGTGCCAGCAGCTTAAAAGGCTCCGGGACACTGAACACCGGGGAGCTGTTTTTT.

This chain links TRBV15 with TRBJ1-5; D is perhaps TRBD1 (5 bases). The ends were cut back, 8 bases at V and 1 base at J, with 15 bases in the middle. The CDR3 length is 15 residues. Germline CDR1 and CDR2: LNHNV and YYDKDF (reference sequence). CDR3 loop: CATRLGGGSNQPQHF. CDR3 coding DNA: TGTGCCACCCGGTTGGGGGGTGGAAGCAATCAGCCCCAGCATTTT. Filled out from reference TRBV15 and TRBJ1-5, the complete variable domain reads DAMVIQNPRYQVTQFGKPVTLSCSQTLNHNVMYWYQQKSSQAPKLLFHYYDKDFNNEADTPDNFQSRRPNTSFCFLDIRSPGLGDTAMYLCATRLGGGSNQPQHFGDGTRLSIL.

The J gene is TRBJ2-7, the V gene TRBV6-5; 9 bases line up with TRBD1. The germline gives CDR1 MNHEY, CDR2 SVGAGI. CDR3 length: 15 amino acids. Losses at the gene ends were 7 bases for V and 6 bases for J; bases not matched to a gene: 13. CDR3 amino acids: CASNQKGTGLGEQYF. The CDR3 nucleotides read TGTGCCAGCAACCAGAAAGGGACAGGGCTAGGCGAGCAGTACTTC.

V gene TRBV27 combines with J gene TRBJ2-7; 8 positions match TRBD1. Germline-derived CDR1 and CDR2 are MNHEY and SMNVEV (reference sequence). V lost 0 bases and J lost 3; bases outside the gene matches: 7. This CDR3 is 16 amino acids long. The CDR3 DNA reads TGTGCCAGCAGTTTATCTCAGGGGGCGCGTCGCTACGAGCAGTACTTC. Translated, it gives CASSLSQGARRYEQYF.

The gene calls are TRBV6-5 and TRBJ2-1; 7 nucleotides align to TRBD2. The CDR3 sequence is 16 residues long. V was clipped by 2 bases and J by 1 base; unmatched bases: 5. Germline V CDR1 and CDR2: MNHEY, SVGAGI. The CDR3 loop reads CASSYRPGGSYNEQFF. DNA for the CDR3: TGTGCCAGCAGTTACCGCCCGGGAGGATCCTACAATGAGCAGTTCTTC.

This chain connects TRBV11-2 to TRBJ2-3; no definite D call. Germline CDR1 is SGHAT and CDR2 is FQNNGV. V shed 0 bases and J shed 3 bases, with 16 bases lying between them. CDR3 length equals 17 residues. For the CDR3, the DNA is TGTGCCAGCAGCTTAGATCTAAGCGCCCTAGGTACAGATACGCAGTATTTT. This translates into CASSLDLSALGTDTQYF.

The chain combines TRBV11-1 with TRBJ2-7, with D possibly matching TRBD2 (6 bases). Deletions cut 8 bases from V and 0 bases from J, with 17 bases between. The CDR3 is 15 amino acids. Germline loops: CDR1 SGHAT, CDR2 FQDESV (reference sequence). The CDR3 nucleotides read TGTGCCAGCGTACAAGTGGAGGGGAGCTCCTACGAGCAGTACTTC. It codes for CASVQVEGSSYEQYF.

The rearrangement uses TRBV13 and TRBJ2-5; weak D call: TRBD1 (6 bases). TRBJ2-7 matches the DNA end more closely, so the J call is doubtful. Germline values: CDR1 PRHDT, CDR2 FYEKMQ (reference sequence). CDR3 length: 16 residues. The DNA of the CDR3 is TGTGCCAGCAGCCCTTCGTACAGGGAAGGGATATACGAGCAGTACTTC. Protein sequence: CASSPSYREGIYEQYF.

CDR3: CASSLAGTGVPYEQYF. In nucleotides, the CDR3 is TGTGCCAGCAGCTTGGCCGGGACAGGGGTCCCCTACGAGCAGTACTTC. V is TRBV5-5 and J is TRBJ2-7; 10 bases fit TRBD1. The J segment lost 2 bases and the V segment lost 0 bases, leaving 5 bases of the junction unmatched. Germline assignment: CDR1 SGHKS and CDR2 YYEKEE (reference sequence). There are 16 residues in the CDR3.

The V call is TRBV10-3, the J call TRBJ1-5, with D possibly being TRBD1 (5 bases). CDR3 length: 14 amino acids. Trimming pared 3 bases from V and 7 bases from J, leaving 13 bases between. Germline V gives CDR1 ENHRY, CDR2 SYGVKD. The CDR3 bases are TGTGCCATCAGTGATGGCAGGGAGGGACAGCCCCAGCATTTT. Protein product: CAISDGREGQPQHF.

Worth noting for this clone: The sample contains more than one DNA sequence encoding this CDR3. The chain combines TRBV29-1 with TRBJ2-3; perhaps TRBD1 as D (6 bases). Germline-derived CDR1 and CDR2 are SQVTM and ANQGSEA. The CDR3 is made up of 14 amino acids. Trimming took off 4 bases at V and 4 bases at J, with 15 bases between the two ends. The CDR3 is CSVAPSTGADTQYF. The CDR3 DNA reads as TGCAGCGTTGCGCCCTCGACAGGAGCAGATACGCAGTATTTT.

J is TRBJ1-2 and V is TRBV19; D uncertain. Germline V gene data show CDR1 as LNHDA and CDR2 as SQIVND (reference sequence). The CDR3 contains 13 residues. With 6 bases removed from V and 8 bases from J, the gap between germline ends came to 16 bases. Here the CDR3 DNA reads TGTGCCAGTAGCCCCCGGGGAGTTTTCGGCTACACCTTC. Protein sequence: CASSPRGVFGYTF.

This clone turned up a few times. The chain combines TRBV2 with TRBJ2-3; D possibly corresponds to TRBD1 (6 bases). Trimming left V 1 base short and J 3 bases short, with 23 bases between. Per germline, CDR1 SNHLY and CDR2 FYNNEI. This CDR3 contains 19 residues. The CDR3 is CASSEVLTTQGRGTDTQYF. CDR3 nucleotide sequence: TGTGCCAGCAGTGAAGTATTAACTACACAGGGCAGGGGAACAGATACGCAGTATTTT.

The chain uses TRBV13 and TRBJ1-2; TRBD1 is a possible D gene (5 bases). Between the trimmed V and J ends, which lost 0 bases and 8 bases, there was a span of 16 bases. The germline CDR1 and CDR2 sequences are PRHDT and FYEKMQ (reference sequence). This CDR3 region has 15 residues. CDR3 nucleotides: TGTGCCAGCAGCTTAGGGGAGACAGCTTCGTGGGGCTACACCTTC. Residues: CASSLGETASWGYTF.

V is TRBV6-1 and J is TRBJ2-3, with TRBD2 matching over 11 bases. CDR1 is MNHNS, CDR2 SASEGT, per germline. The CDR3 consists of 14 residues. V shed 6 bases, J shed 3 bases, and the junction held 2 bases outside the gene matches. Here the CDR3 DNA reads TGTGCCAGCAGGTTAGCGGGAGGGACAGATACGCAGTATTTT. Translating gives CASRLAGGTDTQYF.

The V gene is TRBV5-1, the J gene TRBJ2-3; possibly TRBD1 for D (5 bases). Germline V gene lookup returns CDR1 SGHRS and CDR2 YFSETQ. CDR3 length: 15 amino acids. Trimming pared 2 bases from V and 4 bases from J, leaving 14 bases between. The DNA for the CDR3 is TGCGCCAGCAGCTTACAGGCCACCCTGTCAGATACGCAGTATTTT. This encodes CASSLQATLSDTQYF.

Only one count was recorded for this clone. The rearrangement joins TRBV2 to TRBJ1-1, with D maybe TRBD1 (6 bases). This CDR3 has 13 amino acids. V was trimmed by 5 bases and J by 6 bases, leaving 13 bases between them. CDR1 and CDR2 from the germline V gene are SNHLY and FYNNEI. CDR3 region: CASSFGTQAEAFF. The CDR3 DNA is TGTGCCAGCAGTTTCGGGACACAGGCTGAAGCTTTCTTT.

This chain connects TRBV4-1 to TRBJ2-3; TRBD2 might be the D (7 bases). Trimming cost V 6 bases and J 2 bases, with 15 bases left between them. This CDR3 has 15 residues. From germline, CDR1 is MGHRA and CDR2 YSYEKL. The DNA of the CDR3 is TGCGCCAGCAGTGCACCGGGGGGCGCCACAGATACGCAGTATTTT. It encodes CASSAPGGATDTQYF.

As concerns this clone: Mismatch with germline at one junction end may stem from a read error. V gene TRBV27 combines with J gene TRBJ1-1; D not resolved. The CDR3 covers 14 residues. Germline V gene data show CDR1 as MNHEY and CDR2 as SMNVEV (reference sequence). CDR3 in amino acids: CASSISSGNTEAFF. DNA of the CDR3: TGTGCCAGCAGTATATCCAGCGGGAACACTGAAGCTTTCTTT.

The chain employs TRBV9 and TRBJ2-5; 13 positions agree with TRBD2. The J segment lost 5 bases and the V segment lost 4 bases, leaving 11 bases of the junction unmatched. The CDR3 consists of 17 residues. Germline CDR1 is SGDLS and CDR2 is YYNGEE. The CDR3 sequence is CASSILAGGPLTETQYF. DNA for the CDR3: TGTGCCAGCAGCATACTAGCGGGAGGGCCGTTAACGGAGACCCAGTACTTC.

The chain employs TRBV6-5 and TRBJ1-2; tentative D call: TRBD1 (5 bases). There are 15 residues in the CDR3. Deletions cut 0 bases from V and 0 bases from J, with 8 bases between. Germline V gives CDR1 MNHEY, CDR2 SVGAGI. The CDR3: CASSYSGEANYGYTF. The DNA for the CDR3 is TGTGCCAGCAGTTACTCAGGGGAAGCTAACTATGGCTACACCTTC.

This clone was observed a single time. CDR3 bases: TGTGCCAGCAGGGCGGGAGGGGGGTACAATGAGCAGTTCTTC. It encodes CASRAGGGYNEQFF. V and J are TRBV2 and TRBJ2-1, with 9 bases that match TRBD2. Germline V lookup: CDR1 SNHLY, CDR2 FYNNEI. V lost 6 bases and J lost 4; bases outside the gene matches: 4. This CDR3 has 14 amino acids.